This entry lists 16 T cell receptor beta chains sequenced from one sample in a study of radiation and T cells in renal cell carcinoma. Indicated time point: blood 4 weeks post-SBRT, at nephrectomy. This sample's treatment: 15 Gy SBRT to primary tumor, nephrectomy 4 weeks later. Assay used: immunoSEQ multiplex PCR; TCRdb lists only in-frame clones, some missing. The data hold around 140,000 clones, with 75% to 90% observed a single time. The specimen was blood, collected from a patient whose treatment included radiotherapy and nephrectomy. The source of these receptors is a woman aged 45-59 years with renal cell carcinoma.

This chain uses TRBV9 with TRBJ2-3; possible D gene TRBD2, 5 bases. The germline V gene has CDR1 SGDLS and CDR2 YYNGEE. V lost 3 bases and J lost 0, with 5 bases in between. The CDR3 totals 13 residues. The CDR3 sequence: CASSAGSTDTQYF. The CDR3 DNA is TGTGCCAGCAGCGCGGGGAGCACAGATACGCAGTATTTT.

The chain uses TRBV19 and TRBJ1-5; tentatively, D is TRBD1 (6 bases). Germline CDR1 is LNHDA and CDR2 is SQIVND (reference sequence). Trimming removed 5 bases from V and 6 bases from J, with 17 bases in between. The CDR3 covers 15 residues. The CDR3 coding sequence is TGTGCCAGTAGTCCCCCCAGGGGTAGAAGTCAGCCCCAGCATTTT. Its translation: CASSPPRGRSQPQHF.

V gene TRBV7-9 combines with J gene TRBJ2-7; 7 bases line up with TRBD1. Germline values: CDR1 SEHNR, CDR2 FQNEAQ (reference sequence). This CDR3 has 13 amino acids. Trimming cost V 3 bases and J 3 bases; bases outside gene matches: 2. The CDR3: CASSLAGGYEQYF. The CDR3 DNA follows: TGTGCCAGCAGCTTGGCAGGGGGCTACGAGCAGTACTTC.

This clone was seen once. This chain joins TRBV7-2 and TRBJ2-5, with a tentative D call TRBD1 (5 bases). V was pared by 1 base and J by 2 bases, with 11 bases between. The CDR3 is made up of 15 amino acids. Per the germline V gene, CDR1 is SGHTA and CDR2 is FQGNSA. This CDR3 is CASSLDASGQETQYF. The CDR3 nucleotides read TGTGCCAGCAGCTTAGACGCTTCAGGGCAAGAGACCCAGTACTTC.

This clone was seen just once. The chain links TRBV27 to TRBJ2-7, with 12 bases that match TRBD1. With 3 bases clipped from V and 3 bases from J, the junction kept 6 bases outside the gene matches. Germline V gives CDR1 MNHEY, CDR2 SMNVEV (reference sequence). The CDR3 runs 16 residues. This CDR3 is CASSFQGQGAFYEQYF. As DNA, the CDR3 is TGTGCCAGCAGTTTCCAGGGACAGGGGGCGTTCTACGAGCAGTACTTC.

This chain connects TRBV6-5 to TRBJ1-4, with 10 bases identical to TRBD1. The CDR3 sequence is 14 residues long. The trim removed 5 bases at V and 5 bases at J, leaving 2 bases unmatched. Germline loops: CDR1 MNHEY, CDR2 SVGAGI. The CDR3 coding sequence is TGTGCCAGCAGTGACAGGGGGCGAAATGAAAAACTGTTTTTT. Amino acids: CASSDRGRNEKLFF.

This clone was recorded once. J is TRBJ1-4 and V is TRBV6-1, with TRBD1 as a possible D gene (5 bases). The germline V and J ends were trimmed by 7 bases and 6 bases, with 12 bases remaining between them. The CDR3 has 13 amino acids. Germline V gene lookup returns CDR1 MNHNS and CDR2 SASEGT. The CDR3: CASNKGIHEKLFF. For the CDR3, the DNA is TGTGCCAGCAATAAGGGGATACATGAAAAACTGTTTTTT.

The CDR3 loop is CAWSGSNQPQHF. The DNA for the CDR3 is TGTGCCTGGAGTGGGTCCAATCAGCCCCAGCATTTT. The chain carries TRBV30 and TRBJ1-5; D call uncertain. Germline V CDR1 and CDR2: GTSNPN, SVGIG (reference sequence). This CDR3 contains 12 residues. The germline V and J ends were trimmed by 1 base and 3 bases, with 4 bases remaining between them.

The chain recombines TRBV4-1 with TRBJ1-3; D is possibly TRBD1 (6 bases). This CDR3 has 18 amino acids. Germline V gene sequence: CDR1 MGHRA, CDR2 YSYEKL. V lost 0 bases to trimming and J lost 0 bases, with 15 bases between them. DNA of the CDR3: TGCGCCAGCAGCCAAGATCGGGGGGGGCCAGGCTCTGGAAACACCATATATTTT. Its translation: CASSQDRGGPGSGNTIYF.

The J gene is TRBJ1-5, the V gene TRBV2; D possibly corresponds to TRBD1 (5 bases). The CDR3 sequence is 14 residues long. The V gene lost 7 bases and the J gene lost 6 bases, with 16 bases spanning the gap. Germline V gene data show CDR1 as SNHLY and CDR2 as FYNNEI. CDR3 bases: TGTGCCAGCACCCAGTTGGGGGGTGGTCAGCCCCAGCATTTT. Translating gives CASTQLGGGQPQHF.

The CDR3 DNA sequence: TGTGCCAGCAGTTTCCACCTCACAGATACGCAGTATTTT. This encodes CASSFHLTDTQYF. The gene calls are TRBV27 and TRBJ2-3; D is unresolved. Per the germline V gene, CDR1 is MNHEY and CDR2 is SMNVEV (reference sequence). CDR3 length equals 13 residues. With 3 bases removed from V and 2 bases from J, the gap between germline ends came to 6 bases.

V is TRBV5-4 and J is TRBJ2-7; no reliable D call. V was shortened by 3 bases and J by 3 bases, with 7 bases between the two germline ends. The CDR3 has 12 residues. Germline lookup yields CDR1 SGHNT and CDR2 YYREEE (reference sequence). Here the CDR3 reads CASSSDGYEQYF. CDR3 DNA: TGTGCCAGCAGCTCCGACGGCTACGAGCAGTACTTC.

V gene TRBV7-2 combines with J gene TRBJ1-4, with D tentatively TRBD1 (5 bases). V was shortened by 0 bases and J by 3 bases, with 5 bases between the two germline ends. Germline loops: CDR1 SGHTA, CDR2 FQGNSA. The CDR3 contains 14 residues. CDR3 sequence: CASSLAGANEKLFF. The CDR3 nucleotides are TGTGCCAGCAGCTTAGCAGGGGCTAATGAAAAACTGTTTTTT.

The chain uses TRBV4-3 and TRBJ2-7, with 12 positions matching TRBD2. Germline CDR1 is LGHNA and CDR2 is YSLEER. The V and J ends lost 1 base and 2 bases, in that order; junction bases with no gene match: 12. The CDR3 length is 19 residues. CDR3 in DNA: TGCGCCAGCAGCCAAGGCAGACTAGCGGGGGCGGAAGGTACCTACGAGCAGTACTTC. It yields the protein CASSQGRLAGAEGTYEQYF.

The V gene is TRBV2, the J gene TRBJ1-5; 11 nucleotides line up with TRBD1. Trimming cost V 6 bases and J 5 bases; bases outside gene matches: 3. Germline V gene data show CDR1 as SNHLY and CDR2 as FYNNEI. The CDR3 spans 14 residues. In nucleotides, the CDR3 is TGTGCCAGCAGGGACAGGGGGCTGGATCAGCCCCAGCATTTT. Its translation is CASRDRGLDQPQHF.

The V and J genes are TRBV5-8 and TRBJ2-2; D is unresolved. The CDR3 consists of 15 residues. From germline, CDR1 is SGHTS and CDR2 YDEGEE. Trimming removed 2 bases at V and 2 bases at J, with 10 bases between. The CDR3 reads CASSLPGVNTGELFF. The CDR3, as DNA: TGTGCCAGCAGCTTACCCGGAGTCAACACCGGGGAGCTGTTTTTT.